The present T cell receptor (beta chain) was sequenced within a study of early T cells in non-severe SARS-CoV-2 infection. Researchers attached unique molecular identifiers to individual cDNA molecules. TCRdb itself ran the 5' RACE reads through MiXCR, one entry per CDR3 protein. The table lists 50,000 to 60,000 distinct CDR3 sequences, about 6.2% of them singletons. Germline V gene data show CDR1 as SGHVS and CDR2 as FQNEAQ. The CDR3 totals 17 residues. V lost 1 base, J lost 4 bases, and 20 bases lay in between. The chain uses TRBV7-8 and TRBJ2-7; a weak D match, TRBD2 (5 bases). The sequencing sample was made of whole blood. This clonotype was sampled from an adult who was a healthcare worker with PCR-confirmed SARS-CoV-2 infection or an uninfected control (not recorded which). In nucleotides, the CDR3 is TGTGCCAGCAGCTTAGAAGGAGCGCGGGTTAAGGTATACGAGCAGTACTTC. Encoded protein: CASSLEGARVKVYEQYF.